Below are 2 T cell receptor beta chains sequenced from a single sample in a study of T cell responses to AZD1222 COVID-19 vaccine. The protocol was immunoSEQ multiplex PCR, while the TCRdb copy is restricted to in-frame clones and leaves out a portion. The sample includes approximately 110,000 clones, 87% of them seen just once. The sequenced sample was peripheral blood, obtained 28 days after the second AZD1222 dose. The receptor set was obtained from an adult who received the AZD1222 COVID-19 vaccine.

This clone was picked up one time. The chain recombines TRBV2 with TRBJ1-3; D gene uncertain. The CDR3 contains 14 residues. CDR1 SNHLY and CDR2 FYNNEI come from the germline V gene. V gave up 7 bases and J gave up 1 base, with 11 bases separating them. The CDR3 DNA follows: TGTGCCAGCACTAAAGGAGGGTCTGGAAACACCATATATTTT. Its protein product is CASTKGGSGNTIYF. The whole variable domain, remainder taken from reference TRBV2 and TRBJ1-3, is EPEVTQTPSHQVTQMGQEVILRCVPISNHLYFYWYRQILGQKVEFLVSFYNNEISEKSEIFDDQFSVERPDGSNFTLKIRSTKLEDSAMYFCASTKGGSGNTIYFGEGSWLTVV.

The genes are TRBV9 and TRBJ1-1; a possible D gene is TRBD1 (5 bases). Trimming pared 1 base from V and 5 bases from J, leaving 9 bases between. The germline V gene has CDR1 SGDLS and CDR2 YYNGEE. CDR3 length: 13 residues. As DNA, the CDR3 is TGTGCCAGCAGCGTACAGGGAGAGACTGAAGCTTTCTTT. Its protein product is CASSVQGETEAFF.